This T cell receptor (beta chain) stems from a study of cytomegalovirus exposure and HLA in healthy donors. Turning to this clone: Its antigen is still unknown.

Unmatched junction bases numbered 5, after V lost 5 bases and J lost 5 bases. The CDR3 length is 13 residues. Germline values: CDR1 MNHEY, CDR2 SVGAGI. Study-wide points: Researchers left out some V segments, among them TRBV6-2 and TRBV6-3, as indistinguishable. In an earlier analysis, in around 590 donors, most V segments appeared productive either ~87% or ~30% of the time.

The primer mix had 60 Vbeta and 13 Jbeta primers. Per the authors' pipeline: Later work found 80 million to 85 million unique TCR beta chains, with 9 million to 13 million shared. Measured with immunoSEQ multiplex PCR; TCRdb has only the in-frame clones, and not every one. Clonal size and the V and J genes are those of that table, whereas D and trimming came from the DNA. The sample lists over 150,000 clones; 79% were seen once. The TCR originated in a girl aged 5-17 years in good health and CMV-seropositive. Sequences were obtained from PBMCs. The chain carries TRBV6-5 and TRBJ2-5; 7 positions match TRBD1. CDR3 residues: CASSLTGRETQYF. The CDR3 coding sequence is TGTGCCAGCAGTCTGACAGGGCGGGAGACCCAGTACTTC.